Presented here are 12 T cell receptor beta chains from one specimen sequenced in a study of response to subunit inactivated influenza vaccine. TCRdb reprocessed the RT-PCR reads via MiXCR and lists one record per CDR3 protein. The data show 650,000 to 800,000 distinct CDR3 sequences, about 15% seen once. The sequences come from PBMCs from blood, collected 14 days before vaccination. The source is a man in his forties or fifties who received an inactivated influenza vaccine.

In its sample, this clonotype was seen a few times. J is TRBJ1-2 and V is TRBV5-1; TRBD1 agrees at 8 bases. CDR3 length equals 14 residues. The germline V gene encodes CDR1 SGHRS and CDR2 YFSETQ. Trimming cost V 1 base and J 3 bases; bases outside gene matches: 2. Here the CDR3 DNA reads TGCGCCAGCAGCTTGCAGGGGGCGGACTATGGCTACACCTTC. Its protein product is CASSLQGADYGYTF.

Only a few counts were recorded for this clonotype. V gene TRBV5-1 combines with J gene TRBJ2-2, with 7 bases that match TRBD2. J lost 4 bases, V lost 1 base, and 4 bases had no gene match. Looked up from germline, CDR1 is SGHRS and CDR2 is YFSETQ. This CDR3 has 15 residues. This CDR3 is CASSLYGGSTGELFF. In DNA, the CDR3 is TGCGCCAGCAGCTTGTACGGGGGGAGCACCGGGGAGCTGTTTTTT.

This clonotype was counted at least ten times. For the CDR3, the DNA is TGTGCCAGCAGTCACCGGACTAGCGGTAGCACAGATACGCAGTATTTT. As protein: CASSHRTSGSTDTQYF. The rearrangement uses TRBV27 and TRBJ2-3; TRBD2 matches 10 bases. From germline, CDR1 is MNHEY and CDR2 SMNVEV (reference sequence). The CDR3 has 16 residues. V was clipped by 5 bases and J by 0 bases; unmatched bases: 5.

The chain carries TRBV5-1 and TRBJ2-1; D perhaps matches TRBD2 (6 bases). Germline loops: CDR1 SGHRS, CDR2 YFSETQ. Trimming cost V 4 bases and J 0 bases, with 14 bases left between them. The CDR3 is 16 amino acids. As DNA, the CDR3 is TGCGCCAGCAGCGAAGGACTGGGGGGCTCCTACAATGAGCAGTTCTTC. It translates to CASSEGLGGSYNEQFF.

This clonotype was seen only once. The chain couples TRBV7-9 to TRBJ2-3, with TRBD2 identical over 13 bases. J gave up 7 bases and V 5 bases, and 12 bases lay outside the gene matches. The germline V gene has CDR1 SEHNR and CDR2 FQNEAQ (reference sequence). The CDR3 has 17 residues. CDR3 nucleotide sequence: TGTGCCAGCAGCCTTACGACCGGGACTAGCGGGACTCATACGCAGTATTTT. Translated: CASSLTTGTSGTHTQYF.

Notes on this clonotype: A read error may account for a junction end that differs from germline. The J gene is TRBJ2-1, the V gene TRBV2, with 10 nucleotides matching TRBD2. The CDR3 covers 15 residues. The germline CDR1 and CDR2 sequences are SNHLY and FYNNEI. CDR3: CASREASGGYNEQFF. The CDR3 nucleotides read TGTGCCAGCAGGGAAGCTAGCGGGGGTTACAATGAGCAGTTCTTC.

This clonotype turned up a few times. The V gene is TRBV5-1, the J gene TRBJ2-3; D unclear. This CDR3 spans 16 amino acids. V lost 3 bases and J 3 bases, leaving 17 bases between the germline ends. The germline CDR1 and CDR2 sequences are SGHRS and YFSETQ. The CDR3 DNA reads TGCGCCAGCAGCTCCGGTAGTGTGACGGTGACAGATACGCAGTATTTT. Translation: CASSSGSVTVTDTQYF.

The chain couples TRBV5-1 to TRBJ2-1, with 8 bases aligning to TRBD2. Unmatched junction bases numbered 4, after V lost 0 bases and J lost 5 bases. CDR1 is SGHRS, CDR2 YFSETQ, per germline. The CDR3 runs 15 residues. CDR3: CASSLVTSGNNEQFF. Written as DNA, the CDR3 is TGCGCCAGCAGCTTGGTCACTAGCGGCAACAATGAGCAGTTCTTC.

This clonotype was detected ten times or more. This chain links TRBV12-3 or TRBV12-4 with TRBJ2-1; 7 bases are shared with TRBD1. The CDR3 is made up of 14 amino acids. The V gene end was trimmed by 7 bases and the J gene end by 5 bases; junction bases not matched to a gene: 8. The CDR3 loop is CASNRGRGNNEQFF. Here the CDR3 DNA reads TGTGCCAGCAACAGGGGTCGGGGTAACAATGAGCAGTTCTTC.

In its sample, this clonotype was seen many times. V is TRBV3-1 and J is TRBJ1-1; 7 bases are shared with TRBD1. J gave up 5 bases and V 2 bases, and 2 bases lay outside the gene matches. The CDR3 length is 13 residues. Germline CDR1 reads LGHDT; CDR2 reads YNNKEL (reference sequence). CDR3 sequence (DNA): TGTGCCAGCAGCCAACAGGGGGGAACTGAAGCTTTCTTT. As protein: CASSQQGGTEAFF.

The CDR3 spells CAITDGGQETQYF. The CDR3 DNA reads as TGTGCCATCACCGACGGCGGACAAGAGACCCAGTACTTC. The chain uses TRBV10-3 and TRBJ2-5; D remains unclear. This CDR3 has 13 amino acids. The germline V gene has CDR1 ENHRY and CDR2 SYGVKD. V lost 7 bases and J lost 2, with 11 bases in between.

The chain is built from TRBV3-1 and TRBJ2-1, with 7 bases lining up with TRBD1. Unmatched junction bases numbered 5, after V lost 0 bases and J lost 12 bases. The V gene's germline CDR1 is LGHDT and CDR2 YNNKEL (reference sequence). The CDR3 runs to 13 residues. The CDR3, as DNA: TGTGCCAGCAGCCAAGAAAGGACAGGCGGGCAGTTCTTC. It is translated as CASSQERTGGQFF.